Listed below are T cell receptor beta chains from one sample, sequenced in a study of OX40 agonist ivuxolimab in advanced cancers. Measured with immunoSEQ multiplex PCR; TCRdb has only the in-frame clones, and not every one. The sample yields 77,000 or so clones, 90% seen once. The specimen comprised CD4+ or CD8+ T cells sorted from blood, sampled in a trial of the OX40 agonist ivuxolimab. The source is an adult with an advanced solid tumor such as melanoma, head and neck, liver or kidney cancer. The CDR3 runs from the conserved cysteine through the conserved F or W. Fields, in order: clone size, J gene, V gene, CDR3 protein. Not every row has a clone size; where given, it reads once, few, many or a size class.

- TRBJ2-1 TRBV5-1 CASSLNPAGRGAYNEQFF
- TRBJ2-6 TRBV5-1 CASSLRGTGANVLTF
- TRBJ1-1 TRBV6-5 CASSKASGLNTEAFF
- TRBJ2-3 TRBV7-8 CASSLRQNTDTQYF
- TRBJ2-7 TRBV28 CASSLDRAEGEQYF
- TRBJ2-1 TRBV6-6 CASSSLDRDSANLFF
- TRBJ2-1 TRBV6-5 CASRLAGGYNEQFF
- TRBJ2-5 TRBV7-6 CASSSQQETQYF
- TRBJ2-2 TRBV19 CASRESYTGELFF
- TRBJ1-2 TRBV16 CASSRTGSNYGYTF
- TRBJ2-3 TRBV4-3 CASSQGAAWTDTQYF
once TRBJ1-1 TRBV5-1 CASSVSQGTNTEAFF
- TRBJ2-7 TRBV7-9 CASSLRDRSHEQYF
once TRBJ1-6 TRBV5-5 CASRGREYSPLHF
- TRBJ2-2 TRBV21-1 CASDHGGDTGELFF
- TRBJ1-1 TRBV28 CASVWVRTGKAFF
once TRBJ2-7 TRBV21-1 CATTLGTGNYEQYF
- TRBJ2-1 TRBV6-6 CASSYVAGGNEQFF
- TRBJ1-2 TRBV11-2 CASRGVRRSYGYTF
once TRBJ1-1 TRBV28 CASSFARDTGPNTEAFF
- TRBJ2-1 TRBV29-1 CSVAPGGLYNEQFF
once TRBJ2-1 TRBV6-5 CASLLRSGRRDEQFF
- TRBJ1-4 TRBV2 CASSEIRSAEKLFF